A selection of T cell receptor beta chains follows, all from one sample in a study of T cell changes during pregnancy in multiple sclerosis. This table comes from immunoSEQ multiplex PCR, and its TCRdb copy is limited to in-frame clones, with some not included. The data show some 80,000 clones, 80% to 90% seen once. This specimen was peripheral blood, taken in the first trimester of pregnancy. The receptor source for this set is a female donor in good health, enrolled as a control in a pregnancy study. Both conserved end residues are part of each CDR3. A D gene is named only where the DNA matches it firmly. Expanded clones get a size class; other rows say once, few or many, or leave the size out.

d_call | j_call | v_call | clone_size | cdr3_aa | cdr3_nt
NA | TRBJ2-5 | TRBV15 | NA | CATSPRAQETQYF | TGTGCCACCAGCCCGAGGGCCCAAGAGACCCAGTACTTC
TRBD2 | TRBJ2-6 | TRBV27 | NA | CASSSGLAGANVLTF | TGTGCCAGCAGTTCAGGACTAGCGGGAGCCAACGTCCTGACTTTC
TRBD1 | TRBJ2-1 | TRBV18 | NA | CASSLGAGTGTNEQFF | TGTGCCAGCTCACTGGGGGCCGGGACAGGGACCAATGAGCAGTTCTTC
TRBD1 | TRBJ1-2 | TRBV5-6 | NA | CASSRDREALDYGYTF | TGTGCCAGCAGCAGGGACAGAGAAGCTCTGGACTATGGCTACACCTTC
NA | TRBJ1-1 | TRBV20-1 | NA | CSATGNTEAFF | TGCAGTGCTACAGGGAACACTGAAGCTTTCTTT
TRBD2 | TRBJ2-1 | TRBV30 | NA | CAWSVSGRTYNEQFF | TGTGCCTGGAGTGTCAGCGGGAGAACCTACAATGAGCAGTTCTTC
NA | TRBJ2-5 | TRBV7-9 | NA | CASSLGLSDQETQYF | TGTGCCAGCAGCTTAGGTCTGAGCGACCAAGAGACCCAGTACTTC
NA | TRBJ1-1 | TRBV2 | few | CASISTGSTEAFF | TGTGCCAGCATTTCGACAGGAAGCACTGAAGCTTTCTTT
TRBD2 | TRBJ2-1 | TRBV11-3 | NA | CASSLGPLAAYNEQFF | TGTGCCAGCAGCTTAGGGCCACTAGCGGCCTACAATGAGCAGTTCTTC
TRBD1 | TRBJ2-3 | TRBV2 | NA | CASSRGQVADTQYF | TGTGCCAGCAGCCGCGGACAGGTCGCAGATACGCAGTATTTT
NA | TRBJ1-5 | TRBV5-5 | NA | CASSLSGGSQPQHF | TGTGCCAGCAGCCTTTCGGGGGGCAGCCAGCCCCAGCATTTT
NA | TRBJ2-7 | TRBV15 | NA | CATSRARQRTYEQYF | TGTGCCACCAGCAGAGCGAGACAGCGAACCTACGAGCAGTACTTC
NA | TRBJ2-1 | TRBV4-1 | NA | CASSQEPGDYNEQFF | TGCGCCAGCAGCCAAGAGCCGGGGGACTACAATGAGCAGTTCTTC
TRBD1 | TRBJ2-1 | TRBV7-9 | NA | CASSPGQGDYEQFF | TGTGCCAGCAGCCCGGGACAGGGTGATTATGAGCAGTTCTTC
NA | TRBJ2-7 | TRBV10-2 | NA | CASSERTRRDEQYF | TGCGCCAGCAGTGAGAGGACTCGACGTGACGAGCAGTACTTC
TRBD1 | TRBJ1-5 | TRBV4-1 | few | CASSRGTGRSNQPQHF | TGCGCCAGCAGCCGAGGGACAGGGAGGAGCAATCAGCCCCAGCATTTT
NA | TRBJ2-5 | TRBV15 | NA | CATSRGYPINQETQYF | TGTGCCACCAGCAGAGGCTACCCCATAAACCAAGAGACCCAGTACTTC
TRBD2 | TRBJ2-4 | TRBV6-5 | NA | CASRPGLAGNIQYF | TGTGCCAGCAGGCCGGGACTAGCGGGAAACATTCAGTACTTC
TRBD1 | TRBJ2-7 | TRBV19 | NA | CASSTRDRVHEQYF | TGTGCCAGTAGTACCCGGGACAGGGTCCACGAGCAGTACTTC
NA | TRBJ1-1 | TRBV2 | NA | CASSSGVYTEAFF | TGTGCCAGCAGTTCCGGAGTTTACACTGAAGCTTTCTTT
NA | TRBJ1-6 | TRBV10-1 | NA | CASSERRGNSPLHF | TGCGCCAGCAGTGAGAGACGGGGGAATTCACCCCTCCACTTT
NA | TRBJ2-1 | TRBV9 | NA | CASSVDPGSSYNEQFF | TGTGCCAGCAGCGTAGACCCGGGGAGCTCCTACAATGAGCAGTTCTTC
NA | TRBJ1-6 | TRBV7-9 | few | CASSLVQGNSPLHF | TGTGCCAGCAGCTTAGTCCAGGGAAATTCACCCCTCCACTTT
TRBD1 | TRBJ2-5 | TRBV19 | NA | CATRQGAEETQYF | TGTGCCACAAGACAGGGGGCGGAGGAGACCCAGTACTTC
NA | TRBJ1-2 | TRBV6-1 | NA | CASSEWSTVVNYGYTF | TGTGCCAGCAGTGAATGGTCTACAGTCGTTAACTATGGCTACACCTTC
TRBD2 | TRBJ2-7 | TRBV27 | NA | CASSFGTSGDEQYF | TGTGCCAGCAGTTTCGGGACTAGCGGGGACGAGCAGTACTTC
TRBD2 | TRBJ2-1 | TRBV5-4 | once | CASSWGGSGYEQFF | TGTGCCAGCAGCTGGGGGGGTTCCGGATATGAGCAGTTCTTC
NA | TRBJ1-4 | TRBV4-3 | NA | CASSGGRGEKLFF | TGCGCCAGCAGCGGAGGGAGGGGAGAAAAACTGTTTTTT
NA | TRBJ1-6 | TRBV6-1 | NA | CASSVALEGGSPLHF | TGTGCCAGCAGTGTGGCCCTAGAAGGTGGTTCACCCCTCCACTTT
NA | TRBJ1-2 | TRBV7-9 | NA | CASSLSGDGYGYTF | TGTGCCAGCAGCTTATCAGGGGATGGTTATGGCTACACCTTC
NA | TRBJ2-2 | TRBV6-1 | NA | CASSEARGSNTGELFF | TGTGCCAGCAGTGAAGCTAGGGGGTCGAACACCGGGGAGCTGTTTTTT
NA | TRBJ2-7 | TRBV5-1 | NA | CASSGSGGAGAAEQYF | TGCGCCAGCAGCGGGTCTGGAGGGGCGGGGGCCGCCGAGCAGTACTTC
NA | TRBJ1-3 | TRBV5-1 | NA | CASSSDISGNTIYF | TGCGCCAGCAGCAGTGACATTTCTGGAAACACCATATATTTT
TRBD1 | TRBJ2-7 | TRBV7-9 | NA | CASSLAGTGSYEQYF | TGTGCCAGCAGCTTAGCCGGGACAGGCTCCTACGAGCAGTACTTC
NA | TRBJ2-3 | TRBV19 | NA | CASSIVRRRQYF | TGTGCCAGTAGTATAGTTCGACGGAGGCAGTATTTT
NA | TRBJ1-5 | TRBV27 | NA | CASSLGGKQPQHF | TGTGCCAGCAGTTTAGGGGGGAAACAGCCCCAGCATTTT
TRBD2 | TRBJ2-5 | TRBV6-1 | NA | CASSELAGGPQETQYF | TGTGCCAGCAGTGAATTGGCGGGGGGGCCCCAGGAGACCCAGTACTTC
TRBD2 | TRBJ2-7 | TRBV4-3 | NA | CASSQDVGTSGSAEQYF | TGCGCCAGCAGCCAAGATGTTGGGACTAGCGGGAGTGCCGAGCAGTACTTC
NA | TRBJ1-2 | TRBV6-1 | NA | CASPPMGRTGYGYTF | TGTGCCAGCCCCCCGATGGGCCGCACAGGCTATGGCTACACCTTC
NA | TRBJ2-3 | TRBV7-2 | NA | CASSPRLRDHGDTQYF | TGTGCCAGCAGCCCTCGCTTGAGGGATCATGGAGATACGCAGTATTTT
TRBD1 | TRBJ1-4 | TRBV2 | NA | CASRKGQGGSDNEKLFF | TGTGCCAGCAGAAAGGGACAGGGGGGCAGCGATAATGAAAAACTGTTTTTT
NA | TRBJ1-2 | TRBV16 | NA | CASSHSGFDYGYTF | TGTGCCAGCAGCCATTCGGGATTTGACTATGGCTACACCTTC
TRBD1 | TRBJ2-7 | TRBV30 | once | CAWSQDREISEQYF | TGTGCCTGGAGCCAGGACAGGGAGATCTCCGAGCAGTACTTC
TRBD2 | TRBJ2-1 | TRBV11-2 | NA | CATLTMGVGGGNEQFF | TGTGCCACCCTAACCATGGGGGTGGGGGGGGGCAATGAGCAGTTCTTC
TRBD1 | TRBJ2-4 | TRBV28 | NA | CASSLHRGAVSGNIQYF | TGTGCCAGCAGCCTACACAGGGGGGCTGTGTCAGGAAACATTCAGTACTTC
TRBD1 | TRBJ1-5 | TRBV19 | NA | CASSMQGAGNQPQHF | TGTGCCAGTAGTATGCAGGGGGCCGGCAATCAGCCCCAGCATTTT
TRBD2 | TRBJ2-1 | TRBV7-9 | NA | CASSLVSGANEQFF | TGTGCCAGCAGCTTAGTTAGCGGGGCCAATGAGCAGTTCTTC
TRBD1 | TRBJ2-1 | TRBV7-9 | NA | CASSSTGQVIEQFF | TGTGCCAGCAGCTCCACAGGACAGGTGATTGAGCAGTTCTTC
TRBD1 | TRBJ1-5 | TRBV7-2 | NA | CASSLLGQGNQPQHF | TGTGCCAGCAGCTTACTAGGACAGGGGAATCAGCCCCAGCATTTT
TRBD2 | TRBJ2-1 | TRBV5-1 | once | CASSLLAGGSNEQFF | TGCGCCAGCAGCTTACTAGCGGGGGGTTCCAATGAGCAGTTCTTC